Listed below are T cell receptor beta chains from one sample, sequenced in a study of beta chain features in type 1 diabetes. TCRdb's table, derived via immunoSEQ multiplex PCR, lists solely in-frame clones and lacks some. The sample records about 650,000 clones, around 12% being singletons. Sequencing was done on a sample of naive CD4+ T cells from blood. These TCRs come from a man aged 30-40 years with type 1 diabetes. The CDR3 runs from the conserved cysteine through the conserved F or W. Each record gives: V gene, clone size, J gene, D gene, CDR3 DNA, CDR3 protein. The D gene is left open where the match is weak. Some rows mark clone size as missing; the rest say once, few, many or name a class of expanded clone.

>TRBV11-2|few|TRBJ2-7|NA
TGTGCCAGCAGTGCTGGGGGAGGAGAGCCCTACGAGCAGTACTTC
CASSAGGGEPYEQYF
>TRBV11-2|few|TRBJ2-6|TRBD2
TGTGCCAGCAGCTTCGGGGGGACTCCAGAACCTGGGGCCAACGTCCTGACTTTC
CASSFGGTPEPGANVLTF
>TRBV5-1|NA|TRBJ1-5|TRBD1
TGCGCCAGCAGTCCGACAGGGGCGGGCAATCAGCCCCAGCATTTT
CASSPTGAGNQPQHF
>TRBV28|few|TRBJ2-7|TRBD1
TGTGCCAGCAGTTTCCCGGACAGGGTGAGCGAGCAGTACTTC
CASSFPDRVSEQYF
>TRBV2|few|TRBJ2-7|NA
TGTGCCAGCAGGGCAGACTCCTACGAGCAGTACTTC
CASRADSYEQYF
>TRBV11-2|NA|TRBJ2-2|NA
TGTGCCAGCAAAGGGACCGGGGAGCTGTTTTTT
CASKGTGELFF
>TRBV2|NA|TRBJ2-1|NA
TGTGCCAGCAGTGAATACTTACGAGACCCCTACAATGAGCAGTTCTTC
CASSEYLRDPYNEQFF
>TRBV19|few|TRBJ1-1|NA
TGTGCCAGTAGTATCTCAACGGGGCGTACTGAAGCTTTCTTT
CASSISTGRTEAFF
>TRBV2|few|TRBJ1-2|TRBD1
TGTGCCAGCAGTGAGACAGGGTCGGGCTATGGCTACACCTTC
CASSETGSGYGYTF
>TRBV7-8|NA|TRBJ1-5|NA
TGTGCCAGCAGCCCTCGGTCGGGGCGAGCAGGTCAGCCCCAGCATTTT
CASSPRSGRAGQPQHF
>TRBV28|NA|TRBJ2-7|TRBD1
TGTGCCATACAGAACCGGGACAGGGGCTACGAGCAGTACTTC
CAIQNRDRGYEQYF
>TRBV10-3|NA|TRBJ2-1|NA
TGTGCCATCAGTGAGTCGGCTACCAGCTCCTACAATGAGCAGTTCTTC
CAISESATSSYNEQFF
>TRBV7-2|NA|TRBJ2-7|NA
TGTGCCAGCAGCTTAGAGCCAGGGGTTTCCTACGAGCAGTACTTC
CASSLEPGVSYEQYF
>TRBV7-9|NA|TRBJ2-3|TRBD2
TGTGCCAGCAGCCAGACGCTAGCGGGGGAGACAGATACGCAGTATTTT
CASSQTLAGETDTQYF
>TRBV6-5|NA|TRBJ2-5|NA
TGTGCCAGCGGGAGGGGGCTAGAGACCCAGTACTTC
CASGRGLETQYF
>TRBV19|NA|TRBJ2-7|TRBD1
TGTGCCAGTCGACAGGGTTCCGAGCAGTACTTC
CASRQGSEQYF
>TRBV7-8|few|TRBJ1-5|NA
TGTGCCAGCAGCTTAGCGATGGGGCTAAGCAATCAGCCCCAGCATTTT
CASSLAMGLSNQPQHF
>TRBV7-2|NA|TRBJ1-1|NA
TGTGCCAGCAGCCTGATGAACACTGAAGCTTTCTTT
CASSLMNTEAFF
>TRBV19|NA|TRBJ1-2|NA
TGTGCCAGTAGTGCTCACAGGAGTAACTATGGCTACACCTTC
CASSAHRSNYGYTF
>TRBV2|NA|TRBJ1-2|NA
TGTGCCAGCAGTGAGATCACTACACTCTATGGCTACACCTTC
CASSEITTLYGYTF
>TRBV7-2|few|TRBJ1-1|NA
TGTGCCAGCCTCAAACAGGGTCGGAACACTGAAGCTTTCTTT
CASLKQGRNTEAFF
>TRBV9|few|TRBJ2-1|TRBD2
TGTGCCAGCAGCGATAGCGGGAGCTCCTACAATGAGCAGTTCTTC
CASSDSGSSYNEQFF
>TRBV6-1|NA|TRBJ2-7|NA
TGTGCCAGCACCAATCAAGGGGGGTACGAGCAGTACTTC
CASTNQGGYEQYF
>TRBV19|NA|TRBJ1-1|TRBD1
TGTGCCAGTAGTATTAGGGGGCTTTACACTGAAGCTTTCTTT
CASSIRGLYTEAFF
>TRBV19|few|TRBJ2-2|NA
TGTGCCAGTAGTATACAGGGGAACACCGGGGAGCTGTTTTTT
CASSIQGNTGELFF
>TRBV6-5|few|TRBJ1-1|NA
TGTGCCAGCAGGGGAACAGTGAACACTGAAGCTTTCTTT
CASRGTVNTEAFF
>TRBV6-6|few|TRBJ2-5|NA
TGTGCCAGCAGTGGCCAAGAGACCCAGTACTTC
CASSGQETQYF
>TRBV18|few|TRBJ2-5|NA
TGTGCCAGCTCACCTTGGCAGGGTGGGCCCCAAGAGACCCAGTACTTC
CASSPWQGGPQETQYF
>TRBV9|NA|TRBJ2-7|TRBD2
TGTGCCAGCAGCTTTGAGGCTAGCGGGGTCTACGAGCAGTACTTC
CASSFEASGVYEQYF
>TRBV20-1|NA|TRBJ2-1|NA
TGCAGGGGGCAGGGAGGACATGAGCAGTTCTTC
CRGQGGHEQFF
>TRBV20-1|NA|TRBJ1-1|NA
TGCAGTGCTAGAAAACAGCTGGAAGCTTTCTTT
CSARKQLEAFF
>TRBV7-9|few|TRBJ2-3|TRBD2
TGTGCCAGCAGCTCCCGGGTGCGGGGGAACGGCACAGATACGCAGTATTTT
CASSSRVRGNGTDTQYF
>TRBV5-1|few|TRBJ2-2|NA
TGCGCCAGCGGGTTGAACACCGGGGAGCTGTTTTTT
CASGLNTGELFF
>TRBV5-1|NA|TRBJ2-3|NA
TGCGCCAGCAGCTTCCCTTCCGCTAGCACAGATACGCAGTATTTT
CASSFPSASTDTQYF
>TRBV7-7|NA|TRBJ2-5|NA
TGTGCTAGCAGCTTAGATCGGACCCAAGAGACCCAGTACTTC
CASSLDRTQETQYF
>TRBV4-3|few|TRBJ1-4|NA
TGCGCCAGCAGCCAAGATCGCGGCAGGGTGGGAGAAAAACTGTTTTTT
CASSQDRGRVGEKLFF
>TRBV29-1|NA|TRBJ1-2|NA
TGCAGCGTTGGGGCAGGGCCTGGCTACACCTTC
CSVGAGPGYTF
>TRBV5-1|NA|TRBJ2-7|TRBD1
TGCGCCAGCAGCCAGGGACAGGGTACCTACGAGCAGTACTTC
CASSQGQGTYEQYF
>TRBV10-3|NA|TRBJ2-5|TRBD2
TGTGCCATCAGTGAGTCGGCGGGGGGGACAGAGACCCAGTACTTC
CAISESAGGTETQYF
>TRBV7-6|NA|TRBJ2-3|NA
TGTGCCAGCAGCTTATCGGGGCTCCGCACAGATACGCAGTATTTT
CASSLSGLRTDTQYF
>TRBV25-1|few|TRBJ2-2|NA
TGTGCCAGCAGTCGACTTAGCGGAACCAACACCGGGGAGCTGTTTTTT
CASSRLSGTNTGELFF
>TRBV5-1|NA|TRBJ2-1|NA
TGCGCCAGCAGCTTGGACCGTCCTAATGAGCAGTTCTTC
CASSLDRPNEQFF
>TRBV6-5|few|TRBJ2-7|NA
TGTGCCAGCAGTTACTCTTATGACTACGAGCAGTACTTC
CASSYSYDYEQYF
>TRBV6-1|few|TRBJ1-1|NA
TGTGCCAGCACCATCCCCGAAGGGACCACTGAAGCTTTCTTT
CASTIPEGTTEAFF
>TRBV10-3|few|TRBJ1-1|NA
TGTGCCATCAGTGAGCTGCTTGGAAGGTCCACTGAAGCTTTCTTT
CAISELLGRSTEAFF
>TRBV5-6|few|TRBJ2-7|NA
TGTGCCAGCAGCCAGGTCGGGCAGAATTCCTACGAGCAGTACTTC
CASSQVGQNSYEQYF
>TRBV2|few|TRBJ2-5|NA
TGTGCCAGCAGTCAAGGGGAGACCCAGTACTTC
CASSQGETQYF
>TRBV29-1|few|TRBJ1-2|NA
TGCAGCGTTGACTCTCTGGGCGGTAACTATGGCTACACCTTC
CSVDSLGGNYGYTF
>TRBV9|NA|TRBJ1-5|NA
TGTGCCAGCAGCGCCTTAAATCGTGGATCTTGCTCGACAGGATGGGATCAGCCCCAGCATTTT
CASSALNRGSCSTGWDQPQHF
>TRBV7-2|few|TRBJ1-4|TRBD1
TGTGCCAGCAGCTTGGAGACAGGGGATGAAAAACTGTTTTTT
CASSLETGDEKLFF
>TRBV7-2|few|TRBJ1-6|NA
TGTGCCAGCAGCTCCCGGGGGGCAGGGAATAATTCACCCCTCCACTTT
CASSSRGAGNNSPLHF
>TRBV10-3|few|TRBJ2-1|NA
TGTGCCATCAGTGAGTATCCCGCGAGCTCCTACAATGAGCAGTTCTTC
CAISEYPASSYNEQFF
>TRBV30|few|TRBJ2-1|NA
TGTGCCTGGACTAGCAACTACAATGAGCAGTTCTTC
CAWTSNYNEQFF
>TRBV7-9|NA|TRBJ2-1|TRBD2
TGTGCCAGCAGCTTAATAGCGGGGAGCTCCTACAATGAGCAGTTCTTC
CASSLIAGSSYNEQFF
>TRBV7-8|NA|TRBJ1-2|NA
TGTGCCAGCAGTAGCCTAATGGTCGTTAACTATGGCTACACCTTC
CASSSLMVVNYGYTF